The present entry profiles one T cell receptor beta chain with its context. Its specific antigen is unknown. No much larger clone exists at a distance of one base, and base qualities are not known. The Quick-DNA Microprep Kit was used to extract genomic DNA from the sorted cells. Amplification of TCRbeta DNA was done with the immunoSEQ hsTCRbeta kit, following the protocol from the manufacturer. TCRbeta libraries were sequenced on an Illumina MiSeq instrument. The original methods were these. Following removal of out-of-frame sequences, a few million distinct TCRbeta sequences were retained, with an average of about 61,000 per individual. Each individual was scored according to the count of about 150 previously reported CMV-associated TCRbeta sequences and the total productive distinct TCRbeta count. A beta-binomial model was reimplemented in Python, and scikit-learn random forests with default parameters were trained on data from the US cohort. On the Belgian cohort, classifier performance was reported as the median AUC, along with percentile confidence intervals, across 10,000 bootstrap iterations. TCRdb obtained this table from immuneACCESS and retained in-frame rearrangements with V and J assigned. These tables miss some clones; where compared with another copy, unresolved V genes account for less than half of the shortfall, and the remainder is unexplained. That table supplies the V and J calls and clone size; D and trimming were determined from the DNA. Counted in this sample were around 62,000 clones; 76% of them appeared once. The ten biggest clones cover about 4.7% of the sample.

The sample comes from a study of memory CD4+ T cells and cytomegalovirus serostatus (dated by TCRdb to between 2019 and 2020). At the level of the whole study: The cohort included 35 or so healthy adults from Belgium, of whom 9 were CMV seropositive and 24 were CMV seronegative. The study sequenced CD4+ memory TCRbeta repertoires of a Belgian cohort with known cytomegalovirus serostatus to replicate a published TCR-based CMV serostatus classifier. The paper as a whole reports these results and caveats: Results were interpreted as suggesting that the CMV-associated TCR signature is largely present in the CD4+ memory repertoire. For predicting CMV serostatus, the median bootstrapped AUC was approximately 0.95 using the original framework and 0.9 to 0.92 using a US-trained random forest. Of around 160 previously reported CMV-associated TCRbeta sequences, 67 appeared in the CD4+ memory repertoires, each in one to five individuals. Unlike the original study, which covered naive and memory CD4+ and CD8+ populations, the Belgian study sequenced only CD4+CD45RO+ memory cells. A median bootstrapped AUC of around 0.95 with a 95% CI of 0.76-1.00 was achieved on the Belgian cohort by the original-framework classifier.

The CDR3 sequence holds 15 residues, the cysteine and phenylalanine included. This entry keeps only the CDR3 DNA: 45 bases, framed from base 1. The germline V gene yields MDHEN for CDR1 and SYDVKM for CDR2. V gives up 2 bases and J gives up 6 bases, and the segment between their germline ends measures 14 bases. Single viable CD3+CD4+CD8-CD45RO+ cells were sorted as memory CD4+ T cells on a FACSAria II. To determine CMV serostatus, a Roche Elecsys assay was used that detects serum IgG against CMV pp150, pp28, p38 and p52. After thawing, total CD4+ T cells were enriched by positive selection with CD4 magnetic microbeads. The samples came from a separate study whose specific focus was interrogating the CD4+ T cell memory repertoire. Peripheral blood mononuclear cells were isolated and cryopreserved according to standard operating procedures, and serum was stored at -80 degrees C. CD3-PerCP (BW264/56), CD4-APC (RPA-T4), CD45RO-PE (UCHT1) and CD8-Pacific Orange (3B5) antibodies were used for staining, and non-viable cells were excluded with Sytox blue.

The sample taken for sequencing was memory CD4+ T cells from blood. The TCR sequence derives from an adult in good health and CMV-seropositive. Rearrangement joined TRBV28 to TRBJ1-5; the D segment could be TRBD1, given 5 matching bases. The DNA is as follows: TGTGCCAGCAGTTTAGGGCCAGGGATAGGTCAGCCCCAGCATTTT. Its protein product is CASSLGPGIGQPQHF.